The 17 T cell receptor beta chains reported below all come from one sample, sequenced in a study of PD-L1 blockade in urothelial cancer. Some clones are missing from TCRdb's copy, which holds only in-frame ones; the method was immunoSEQ multiplex PCR. The sample lists around 66,000 clones, almost 90% occurring once. Time point specified: peripheral blood 6 weeks after treatment start. The sequencing here drew on PBMCs, taken around atezolizumab (anti-PD-L1) treatment. These receptors all stem from a man aged 55 to 70 with urothelial cancer.

V and J are TRBV30 and TRBJ2-1; 10 bases map to TRBD2. The CDR3 length is 15 residues. The J segment lost 3 bases and the V segment lost 2 bases, leaving 4 bases of the junction unmatched. The germline V gene has CDR1 GTSNPN and CDR2 SVGIG (reference sequence). CDR3 loop: CAWSLLAGHYNEQFF. The CDR3 DNA sequence: TGTGCCTGGAGTTTACTAGCGGGGCACTACAATGAGCAGTTCTTC.

V is TRBV28 and J is TRBJ1-2; 12 bases fit TRBD1. The CDR3 covers 15 residues. CDR1 and CDR2 from the germline V gene are MDHEN and SYDVKM. V lost 11 bases to trimming and J lost 5 bases; unmatched junction nucleotides: 12. In DNA, the CDR3 is TGTGCCCGCCGGGACAGGGGGCCTCTTTGGTATGGCTACACCTTC. As protein: CARRDRGPLWYGYTF.

This rearrangement joins TRBV15 to TRBJ1-5; 12 nucleotides align to TRBD1. The CDR3 length is 17 residues. The ends lost 3 bases at V and 7 bases at J; junction bases unmatched: 10. The germline gives CDR1 LNHNV, CDR2 YYDKDF (reference sequence). The CDR3 protein is CATSRDPGQGAEQPQHF. CDR3 bases: TGTGCCACCAGCAGGGATCCGGGACAGGGGGCCGAGCAGCCCCAGCATTTT.

The rearrangement links TRBV4-1 to TRBJ2-5; 8 bases fit TRBD1. Unmatched junction bases numbered 12, after V lost 4 bases and J lost 5 bases. The CDR3 is made up of 16 amino acids. The germline gives CDR1 MGHRA, CDR2 YSYEKL. The CDR3 sequence: CASSLGQGGFGETQYF. Written as DNA, the CDR3 is TGCGCCAGCAGCCTCGGACAGGGCGGGTTTGGTGAGACCCAGTACTTC.

In its sample, this clone was seen once. The chain joins TRBV2 to TRBJ1-5, with 7 positions matching TRBD1. Germline V gene sequence: CDR1 SNHLY, CDR2 FYNNEI. V lost 4 bases to trimming and J lost 4 bases; unmatched junction nucleotides: 4. The CDR3 totals 14 residues. The CDR3 loop is CASSASGGNQPQHF. The CDR3 coding sequence is TGTGCCAGCAGTGCGTCAGGGGGAAATCAGCCCCAGCATTTT.

The V and J genes are TRBV5-6 and TRBJ1-4; 7 bases agree with TRBD1. This CDR3 is 16 amino acids long. V lost 4 bases and J lost 4; bases outside the gene matches: 10. The germline V gene encodes CDR1 SGHDT and CDR2 YYEEEE. CDR3 loop: CASSPGWDSFNEKLFF. For the CDR3, the DNA is TGTGCCAGCAGCCCGGGGTGGGACAGCTTTAATGAAAAACTGTTTTTT.

CDR3 protein: CASRASGTSGRATDTQYF. The DNA of the CDR3 is TGTGCCAGTAGAGCGTCCGGGACTAGCGGGAGGGCGACAGATACGCAGTATTTT. This chain connects TRBV19 to TRBJ2-3, with TRBD2 matching 16 bases. This CDR3 contains 18 residues. V was clipped by 6 bases and J by 3 bases; unmatched bases: 9. Germline-derived CDR1 and CDR2 are LNHDA and SQIVND (reference sequence).

V and J are TRBV19 and TRBJ1-2, with 7 bases lining up with TRBD1. The germline CDR1 and CDR2 sequences are LNHDA and SQIVND (reference sequence). This CDR3 region has 13 residues. Trimming took 5 bases from V and 4 from J; bases not matched to a gene: 4. The CDR3 DNA sequence: TGTGCCAGTAGTCCGACAGGGAGCTATGGCTACACCTTC. Translating gives CASSPTGSYGYTF.

The V gene is TRBV5-1, the J gene TRBJ1-4; 8 bases map to TRBD1. V was clipped by 3 bases and J by 8 bases; unmatched bases: 12. The V gene's germline CDR1 is SGHRS and CDR2 YFSETQ. The CDR3 contains 16 residues. In DNA, the CDR3 is TGCGCCAGCAGCTCGAAAGGCGGACAGGGTTGGGAAAAACTGTTTTTT. Protein: CASSSKGGQGWEKLFF.

The chain carries TRBV27 and TRBJ2-1; 7 bases are a match to TRBD1. V dropped 6 bases and J dropped 15; count of bases not matched to a gene: 5. From germline, CDR1 is MNHEY and CDR2 SMNVEV (reference sequence). CDR3 length: 10 residues. CDR3 DNA sequence: TGTGCCAGCAGCCCGGGACAGCTGTTCTTC. Its translation is CASSPGQLFF.

The V call is TRBV5-1, the J call TRBJ2-2; D remains unclear. The CDR3 sequence is 14 residues long. Trimming left V 3 bases short and J 4 bases short, with 10 bases between. Germline V gives CDR1 SGHRS, CDR2 YFSETQ. Here the CDR3 DNA reads TGCGCCAGCAGCTCGGGTTTGGGCACCGGGGAGCTGTTTTTT. The encoded protein is CASSSGLGTGELFF.

The chain uses TRBV5-1 and TRBJ2-6, with a tentative D call TRBD1 (5 bases). The CDR3 covers 18 residues. The V and J ends lost 0 bases and 0 bases respectively, with 13 bases between them. From germline, CDR1 is SGHRS and CDR2 YFSETQ. CDR3 sequence reads: CASSLGPDTLSGANVLTF. In DNA, the CDR3 is TGCGCCAGCAGCTTGGGCCCGGACACCCTCTCTGGGGCCAACGTCCTGACTTTC.

The rearrangement links TRBV7-9 to TRBJ2-2, with TRBD1 matching over 7 bases. Germline V gene data show CDR1 as SEHNR and CDR2 as FQNEAQ (reference sequence). CDR3 size: 16 residues. Germline trimming cut 4 bases from V and 4 bases from J; bases unmatched to any gene: 9. The CDR3 loop reads CASSWTGTVGTGELFF. DNA of the CDR3: TGTGCCAGCAGCTGGACCGGGACAGTGGGCACCGGGGAGCTGTTTTTT.

The rearrangement uses TRBV7-9 and TRBJ2-7, with 7 bases lining up with TRBD1. The germline CDR1 and CDR2 sequences are SEHNR and FQNEAQ (reference sequence). The CDR3 totals 15 residues. Germline trimming cut 5 bases from V and 3 bases from J; bases unmatched to any gene: 10. The CDR3 region has the DNA TGTGCCAGCAGCCGAACAGGGGTCGCCTACTACGAGCAGTACTTC. It translates to CASSRTGVAYYEQYF.

The rearrangement joins TRBV5-4 to TRBJ2-7, with D perhaps matching TRBD2 (5 bases). With 0 bases removed from V and 2 bases from J, the gap between germline ends came to 15 bases. Per germline, CDR1 SGHNT and CDR2 YYREEE (reference sequence). The CDR3 extends over 16 amino acids. Here the CDR3 DNA reads TGTGCCAGCAGCTTGGATTTAGCGCGTCCCCCCTACGAGCAGTACTTC. This translates into CASSLDLARPPYEQYF.

For this clone: The junction departs from the called germline gene at one end, perhaps through a read error. This chain connects TRBV7-7 to TRBJ2-1, with D perhaps matching TRBD1 (5 bases). This CDR3 is 14 amino acids long. Germline-derived CDR1 and CDR2 are SSHAT and FNYEAQ (reference sequence). The chain's CDR3 is CASSLVVGANEQFF. DNA of the CDR3: TGTGCTAGCAGCTTAGTTGTTGGGGCCAATGAGCAGTTCTTC.

The chain carries TRBV7-9 and TRBJ1-1, with D perhaps matching TRBD1 (5 bases). The germline CDR1 and CDR2 sequences are SEHNR and FQNEAQ (reference sequence). The CDR3 is 14 amino acids. V lost 5 bases and J lost 5, with 15 bases in between. The CDR3 is CASSPPGVGTEAFF. The CDR3 bases are TGTGCCAGCAGCCCACCGGGGGTTGGAACTGAAGCTTTCTTT.